This T cell receptor beta chain was sequenced for a study of vaccination and CD4 T cells after COVID-19. About the research overall: Of the convalescent patients, who were SARS-CoV-2 positive by nasal swab PCR, about 10 had mild and one severe disease. Stimulation of the cells used overlapping spike peptide pools from SARS-CoV-2 and from the common cold coronaviruses HCoV-NL63, HCoV-OC43 and HCoV-229E. General study results and limits: Researchers report that a median approximately 86% of reactive clones in convalescent patients surfaced only post-vaccination.

About this clonotype itself: The antigen is undetermined.

The germline gives CDR1 MNHEY, CDR2 SMNVEV (reference sequence). After removal of 1 base from V and 6 bases from J, the junction contained 0 bases not matched to a gene. The CDR3 is 13 amino acids. Cultured CD4+ T-cell DNA underwent Oncomine TCR Beta short-read sequencing. Investigators isolated genomic DNA from cultured CD4+ T cells. TCRdb reanalysed the PCR reads using MiXCR and keeps one entry per CDR3 protein. The sample lists about 21,000 distinct CDR3 sequences, 42% occurring once. Time point defined: late sampling 161 to 241 days after vaccination in three convalescent patients. As for treatment: approximately 9-day PBMC culture with coronavirus spike peptide pools or control peptides (ViraFEST assay).

The source of this sequence is a human donor who had recovered from COVID-19. The sequencing here drew on CD4+ T cells from blood, cultured in vitro, taken about 7 months after SARS-CoV-2 vaccination. The chain has TRBV27 and TRBJ2-1; the match to TRBD2 covers 7 bases. As DNA, the CDR3 is TGTGCCAGCAGTTTATGGACTAGCAATGAGCAGTTCTTC. It yields the protein CASSLWTSNEQFF.